Presented here are 15 T cell receptor beta chains from one specimen sequenced in a study of T-cell memory formation after mild COVID-19. TCRdb independently ran MiXCR on the 5' RACE reads; one entry per CDR3 protein. The table lists 500,000 to 550,000 distinct CDR3 sequences, roughly 20% of them singletons. The sample consisted of PBMCs or a T cell subset sorted from them (not recorded which). The receptors derive from an adult woman who had mild COVID-19 (a few samples of this study predate the infection). Cell type and time point are not known.

The chain uses TRBV2 and TRBJ2-5; 10 bases are a match to TRBD2. Unmatched junction bases numbered 10, after V lost 2 bases and J lost 1 base. In germline, CDR1 is SNHLY, CDR2 FYNNEI. This CDR3 spans 18 amino acids. The CDR3 region has the DNA TGTGCCAGCAGTGAAAGTCTAGTAGCGGGGGGAGCCCAAGAGACCCAGTACTTC. This sequence encodes CASSESLVAGGAQETQYF.

This chain joins TRBV3-1 and TRBJ2-4, with D perhaps matching TRBD1 or TRBD2 (6 bases each). V gave up 2 bases and J gave up 1 base, with 9 bases separating them. The V gene's germline CDR1 is LGHDT and CDR2 YNNKEL (reference sequence). This CDR3 is built from 15 residues. The CDR3 is CASSQRGPAKNIQYF. In DNA form, the CDR3 reads TGTGCCAGCAGCCAACGGGGGCCTGCCAAAAACATTCAGTACTTC. Looking up the rest from reference TRBV3-1 and TRBJ2-4 gives the full variable domain: DTAVSQTPKYLVTQMGNDKSIKCEQNLGHDTMYWYKQDSKKFLKIMFSYNNKELIINETVPNRFSPKSPDKAHLNLHINSLELGDSAVYFCASSQRGPAKNIQYFGAGTRLSVL.

This clonotype was counted a few times. The CDR3 DNA reads TGCGCCAGCAGCCAAGAGCGGGGTACCGGGGAGCTGTTTTTT. Protein sequence: CASSQERGTGELFF. This chain links TRBV4-1 with TRBJ2-2, with a tentative D call TRBD2 (6 bases). V shed 0 bases and J shed 5 bases, with 7 bases lying between them. The CDR3 runs 14 residues. Germline V gene sequence: CDR1 MGHRA, CDR2 YSYEKL.

Ten or more counts support this clonotype. The rearrangement uses TRBV7-2 and TRBJ2-5, with a possible D match to TRBD2 (5 bases). Germline CDR1 SGHTA, CDR2 FQGNSA. Between the trimmed V and J ends, which lost 6 bases and 5 bases, there was a span of 10 bases. The CDR3 is 12 residues long. For the CDR3, the DNA is TGTGCCAGCAGAGACCGAGGGGAGACCCAGTACTTC. The encoded protein is CASRDRGETQYF.

Only a few counts were recorded for this clonotype. This chain joins TRBV7-3 and TRBJ2-1; 7 nucleotides line up with TRBD1. Trimming removed 1 base from V and 6 bases from J; junction bases left unmatched: 9. In germline, CDR1 is SGHTA, CDR2 FQGTGA. The CDR3 sequence is 16 residues long. The CDR3: CASSLRGGQLRNEQFF. In DNA, the CDR3 is TGTGCCAGCAGCTTAAGAGGGGGACAGTTACGCAATGAGCAGTTCTTC.

This clonotype occurred a few times. DNA of the CDR3: TGTGCCAGCAGCCAGACTAGCGGGAGTTTCTATGAGCAGTTCTTC. Protein product: CASSQTSGSFYEQFF. The chain joins TRBV7-2 to TRBJ2-1, with TRBD2 matching over 12 bases. CDR1 and CDR2 from the germline V gene are SGHTA and FQGNSA. This CDR3 has 15 amino acids. With V trimmed by 5 bases and J by 8 bases, 7 bases remained unmatched.

The rearrangement uses TRBV7-9 and TRBJ1-2; 8 bases line up with TRBD1. V lost 3 bases and J lost 5; bases outside the gene matches: 5. CDR3 length equals 14 residues. Germline-derived CDR1 and CDR2 are SEHNR and FQNEAQ (reference sequence). The CDR3 region has the DNA TGTGCCAGCAGCTTCAGGGGGCAGAGTTATGGCTACACCTTC. The encoded protein is CASSFRGQSYGYTF.

The gene calls are TRBV12-5 and TRBJ2-2; D could derive from TRBD1 or TRBD2 (5 bases each). The CDR3 loop spans 18 amino acids. Per germline, CDR1 LGHNT and CDR2 FRNRAP. V gave up 6 bases and J gave up 5 bases, with 25 bases separating them. CDR3 amino acids: CASGQISGQPTGTGELFF. The DNA of the CDR3 is TGTGCTAGTGGCCAAATCTCGGGGCAGCCTACGGGAACCGGGGAGCTGTTTTTT.

The CDR3 DNA is TGTGCCAGCAGTTACGGCTGGGAGGGGAGGAATGAGCAGTTCTTC. Residues: CASSYGWEGRNEQFF. V is TRBV11-1 and J is TRBJ2-1; TRBD2 agrees at 7 bases. The ends lost 6 bases at V and 7 bases at J; junction bases unmatched: 12. Germline V gene lookup returns CDR1 SGHAT and CDR2 FQDESV (reference sequence). CDR3 length: 15 residues.

Concerning this clonotype itself: This may stem from a read error, because a much larger clone lies one nucleotide away. This rearrangement joins TRBV9 to TRBJ2-5; D is ambiguous. V lost 3 bases and J lost 5, with 17 bases in between. CDR3 length equals 15 residues. Germline loops: CDR1 SGDLS, CDR2 YYNGEE. The CDR3 is CASSGAPGEAETQYF. DNA for the CDR3: TGTGCCAGCAGCGGAGCCCCCGGCGAGGCTGAGACCCAGTACTTC.

This sequence joins TRBV5-1 and TRBJ2-4; 10 nucleotides match TRBD1. This CDR3 comprises 16 residues. The germline gives CDR1 SGHRS, CDR2 YFSETQ. The V segment lost 0 bases and the J segment 5 bases; nucleotides outside the gene matches: 5. The CDR3 DNA is TGCGCCAGCAGCTTGGCCTGGGGGACAGGGGAAAACATTCAGTACTTC. This codes for CASSLAWGTGENIQYF. The full variable domain, completed using reference TRBV5-1 and TRBJ2-4, is KAGVTQTPRYLIKTRGQQVTLSCSPISGHRSVSWYQQTPGQGLQFLFEYFSETQRNKGNFPGRFSGRQFSNSRSEMNVSTLELGDSALYLCASSLAWGTGENIQYFGAGTRLSVL.

This clonotype was detected a few times. The chain uses TRBV10-3 and TRBJ1-1; 8 nucleotides match TRBD1. Germline trimming cut 6 bases from V and 1 base from J; bases unmatched to any gene: 1. The CDR3 is 13 residues long. The germline CDR1 and CDR2 sequences are ENHRY and SYGVKD. CDR3 sequence reads: CAIRGTGNTEAFF. The CDR3 coding sequence is TGTGCCATCAGGGGGACAGGGAACACTGAAGCTTTCTTT.

V and J are TRBV5-8 and TRBJ2-1; 9 nucleotides align to TRBD1. Germline CDR1 is SGHTS and CDR2 is YDEGEE. The CDR3 totals 16 residues. Trimming at V came to 4 bases and at J to 8 bases, leaving 13 bases not matched to a gene. CDR3 sequence reads: CASSPWTGDYVYEQFF. CDR3 coding DNA: TGTGCCAGCAGCCCATGGACAGGGGACTACGTCTATGAGCAGTTCTTC.

The chain has TRBV18 and TRBJ2-7; 7 nucleotides line up with TRBD1. This CDR3 has 15 amino acids. The junction had 6 bases not matched to a gene; V was cut back by 0 bases and J by 4 bases. Germline CDR1 reads KGHSH; CDR2 reads LQKENI. The DNA for the CDR3 is TGTGCCAGCTCACCACCAGGGGGCTTGAAGTACGAGCAGTACTTC. Protein product: CASSPPGGLKYEQYF.

This clonotype was counted a few times. The V gene is TRBV20-1, the J gene TRBJ2-1; 10 bases align to TRBD2. V lost 3 bases to trimming and J lost 9 bases; unmatched junction nucleotides: 11. The CDR3 loop spans 15 amino acids. Looked up from germline, CDR1 is DFQATT and CDR2 is SNEGSKA (reference sequence). The CDR3 coding sequence is TGCAGTGCTAGGGGACGGATAGCGGGAGGCAGTGAGCAGTTCTTC. This sequence encodes CSARGRIAGGSEQFF.